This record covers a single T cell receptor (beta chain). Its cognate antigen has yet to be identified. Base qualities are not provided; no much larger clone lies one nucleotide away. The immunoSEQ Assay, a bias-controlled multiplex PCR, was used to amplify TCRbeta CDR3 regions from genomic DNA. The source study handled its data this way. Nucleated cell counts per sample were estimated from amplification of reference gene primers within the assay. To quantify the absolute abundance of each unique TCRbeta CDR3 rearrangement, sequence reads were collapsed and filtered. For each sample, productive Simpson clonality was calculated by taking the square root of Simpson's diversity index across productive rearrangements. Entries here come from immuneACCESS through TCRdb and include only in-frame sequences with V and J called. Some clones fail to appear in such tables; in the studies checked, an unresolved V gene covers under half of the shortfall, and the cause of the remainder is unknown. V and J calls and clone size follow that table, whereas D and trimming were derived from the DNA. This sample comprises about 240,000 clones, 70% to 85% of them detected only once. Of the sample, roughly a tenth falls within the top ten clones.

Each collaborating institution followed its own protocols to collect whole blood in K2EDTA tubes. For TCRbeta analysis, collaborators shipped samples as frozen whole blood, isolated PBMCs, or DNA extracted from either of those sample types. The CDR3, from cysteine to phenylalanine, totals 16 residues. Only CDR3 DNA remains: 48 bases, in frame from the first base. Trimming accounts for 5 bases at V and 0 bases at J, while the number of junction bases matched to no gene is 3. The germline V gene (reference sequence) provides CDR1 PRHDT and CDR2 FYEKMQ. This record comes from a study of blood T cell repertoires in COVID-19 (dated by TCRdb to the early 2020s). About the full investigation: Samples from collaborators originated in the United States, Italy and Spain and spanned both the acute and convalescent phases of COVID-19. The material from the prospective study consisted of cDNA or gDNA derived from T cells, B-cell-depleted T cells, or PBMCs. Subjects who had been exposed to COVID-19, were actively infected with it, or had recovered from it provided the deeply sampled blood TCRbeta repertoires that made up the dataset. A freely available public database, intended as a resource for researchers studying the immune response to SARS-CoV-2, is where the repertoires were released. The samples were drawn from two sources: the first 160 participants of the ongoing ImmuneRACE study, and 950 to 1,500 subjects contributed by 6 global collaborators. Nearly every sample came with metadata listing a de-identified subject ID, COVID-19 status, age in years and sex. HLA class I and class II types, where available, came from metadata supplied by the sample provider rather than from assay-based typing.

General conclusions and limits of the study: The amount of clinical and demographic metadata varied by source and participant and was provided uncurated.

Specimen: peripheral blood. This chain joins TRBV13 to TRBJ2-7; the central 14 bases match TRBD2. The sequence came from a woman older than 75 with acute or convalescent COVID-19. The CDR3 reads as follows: CASSRGTSGGSYEQYF. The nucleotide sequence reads TGTGCCAGCAGCCGAGGGACTAGCGGGGGCTCCTACGAGCAGTACTTC.